The 8 T cell receptor beta chains in this list originate from one sample, sequenced in a study of regulatory T cells in long-lasting Graves disease. Time point in this sample: newly diagnosed GD, antithyroid drugs for less than 3 months. After RNA was extracted from PBMCs, the TCR library was made from it. Arm-PCR of CDR3 regions with iRepertoire HTBI primers generated TCR beta libraries. TCRdb passed the multiplex PCR reads through MiXCR, listing each CDR3 protein once. The table has 450,000 to 600,000 distinct CDR3 sequences, roughly 12% seen once. In addition, the sample was reused for a study of T cells in Graves' hyperthyroidism and ophthalmopathy.

The specimen comprised peripheral blood mononuclear cells (PBMCs), sampled at new diagnosis, from a patient treated with antithyroid drugs. The receptors shown here come from a man under 40 with Graves disease.

Many counts were recorded for this clonotype. The chain uses TRBV12-3 or TRBV12-4 and TRBJ2-1, with D perhaps TRBD1 or TRBD2 (5 bases each). Trimming pared 7 bases from V and 1 base from J, leaving 20 bases between. This CDR3 comprises 17 residues. Here the CDR3 DNA reads TGTGCCAGCACCGGACTCCGGGACCCCGGGTCCTACAATGAGCAGTTCTTC. It specifies CASTGLRDPGSYNEQFF.

This clonotype was seen at least ten times. The rearrangement uses TRBV12-3 or TRBV12-4 and TRBJ1-5; D perhaps matches TRBD1 (5 bases). V was pared by 1 base and J by 5 bases, with 6 bases between. The CDR3 totals 13 residues. The CDR3 here is CASSLGGHQPQHF. The CDR3 DNA reads TGTGCCAGCAGTTTAGGGGGACATCAGCCCCAGCATTTT.

This clonotype occurred many times. The chain is built from TRBV7-2 and TRBJ2-1; weak D call: TRBD1 (6 bases). CDR3 length equals 14 residues. The germline gives CDR1 SGHTA, CDR2 FQGNSA. Trimming pared 6 bases from V and 5 bases from J, leaving 14 bases between. The CDR3 DNA sequence: TGTGCCAGCAGAAGGGGACACCGCGACAATGAGCAGTTCTTC. It is translated as CASRRGHRDNEQFF.

The chain recombines TRBV4-1 with TRBJ1-2; a weak D match, TRBD1 (5 bases). The ends were cut back, 1 base at V and 8 bases at J, with 11 bases in the middle. The CDR3 length is 13 residues. Germline CDR1 is MGHRA and CDR2 is YSYEKL. Written as DNA, the CDR3 is TGCGCCAGCAGCCAAGGCCGGGGCGCCGGCTACACCTTC. Amino acid sequence: CASSQGRGAGYTF.

This clonotype showed up many times. The chain is built from TRBV20-1 and TRBJ2-1, with 8 bases that match TRBD2. CDR1 is DFQATT, CDR2 SNEGSKA, per germline (reference sequence). The trim removed 0 bases at V and 6 bases at J, leaving 7 bases unmatched. The CDR3 is 15 residues long. The CDR3 reads CSARDLGRGGNEQFF. The CDR3 DNA sequence: TGCAGTGCTAGAGATCTCGGGAGGGGAGGCAATGAGCAGTTCTTC.

About this clonotype: This may stem from a read error, because a much larger clone lies one nucleotide away. The V call is TRBV6-1, the J call TRBJ1-1; unclear D gene. Germline lookup yields CDR1 MNHNS and CDR2 SASEGT. The CDR3 contains 16 residues. V was pared by 8 bases and J by 3 bases, with 22 bases between. Here the CDR3 reads CASEFFGSVGDTEAFF. In nucleotides, the CDR3 is TGTGCCAGCGAATTTTTCGGATCCGTTGGGGACACTGAAGCTTTCTTT.

On this clonotype itself: This sequence may be a read error, since a much larger clone differs from it by one base. The DNA is left out, because the CDR3 cannot be placed on it with certainty; the CDR3 is given as TCRdb lists it. The chain recombines TRBV3-1 with TRBJ1-3. The CDR3 numbers 15 amino acids, ends counted. Germline V gene sequence: CDR1 LGHDT, CDR2 YNNKEL (reference sequence). The CDR3 protein is CASSPGVGPGNTINF.

A few counts support this clonotype. This CDR3 reads CASKQTGQTEAFF. Here the CDR3 DNA reads TGTGCCAGCAAGCAGACGGGACAGACTGAAGCTTTCTTT. The rearrangement links TRBV7-6 to TRBJ1-1; TRBD1 matches at 7 bases. Germline V gives CDR1 SGHVS, CDR2 FNYEAQ. The CDR3 is made up of 13 amino acids. With 7 bases clipped from V and 5 bases from J, the junction kept 7 bases outside the gene matches. Drawing the rest from reference TRBV7-6 and TRBJ1-1, the complete variable domain is GAGVSQSPRYKVTKRGQDVALRCDPISGHVSLYWYRQALGQGPEFLTYFNYEAQQDKSGLPNDRFSAERPEGSISTLTIQRTEQRDSAMYRCASKQTGQTEAFFGQGTRLTVV.